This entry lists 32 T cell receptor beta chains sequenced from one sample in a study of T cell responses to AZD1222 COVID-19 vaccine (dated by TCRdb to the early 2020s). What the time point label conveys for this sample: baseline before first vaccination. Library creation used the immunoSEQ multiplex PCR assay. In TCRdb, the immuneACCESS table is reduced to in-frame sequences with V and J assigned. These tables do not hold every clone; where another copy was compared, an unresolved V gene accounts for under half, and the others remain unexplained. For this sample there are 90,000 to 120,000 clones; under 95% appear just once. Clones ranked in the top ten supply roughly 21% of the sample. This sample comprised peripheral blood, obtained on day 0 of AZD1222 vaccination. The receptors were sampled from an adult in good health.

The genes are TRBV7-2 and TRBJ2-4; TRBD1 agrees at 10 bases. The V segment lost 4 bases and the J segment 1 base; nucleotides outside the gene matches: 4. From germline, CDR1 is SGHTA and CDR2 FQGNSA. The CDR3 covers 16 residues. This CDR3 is CASSYGQGVAKNIQYF. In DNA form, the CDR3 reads TGTGCCAGCAGCTACGGACAGGGGGTTGCCAAAAACATTCAGTACTTC.

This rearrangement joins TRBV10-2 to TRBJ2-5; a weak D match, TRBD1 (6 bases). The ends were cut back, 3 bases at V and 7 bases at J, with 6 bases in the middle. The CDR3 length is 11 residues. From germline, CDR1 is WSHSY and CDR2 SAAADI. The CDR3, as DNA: TGCGCCAGCAGTGACAGGGGGACCCAGTACTTC. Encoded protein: CASSDRGTQYF.

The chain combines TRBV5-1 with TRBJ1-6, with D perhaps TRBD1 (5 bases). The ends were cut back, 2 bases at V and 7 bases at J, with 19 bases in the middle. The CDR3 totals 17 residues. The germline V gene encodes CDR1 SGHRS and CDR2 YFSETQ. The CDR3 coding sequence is TGCGCCAGCAGCTTATCAGGGACCCCGGGGTCCAATTCACCCCTCCACTTT. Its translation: CASSLSGTPGSNSPLHF.

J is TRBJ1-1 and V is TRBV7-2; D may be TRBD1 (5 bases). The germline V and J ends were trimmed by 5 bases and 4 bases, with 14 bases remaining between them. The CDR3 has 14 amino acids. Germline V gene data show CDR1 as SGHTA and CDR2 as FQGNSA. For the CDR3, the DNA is TGTGCCAGCAGCCCTCGACAGTCGCCCACTGAAGCTTTCTTT. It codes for CASSPRQSPTEAFF.

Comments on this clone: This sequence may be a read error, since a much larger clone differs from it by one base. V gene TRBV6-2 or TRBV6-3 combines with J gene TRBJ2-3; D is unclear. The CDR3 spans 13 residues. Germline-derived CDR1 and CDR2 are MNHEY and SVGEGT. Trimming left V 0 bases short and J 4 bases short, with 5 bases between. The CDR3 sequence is CASSYSMADTQYF. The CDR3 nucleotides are TGTGCCAGCAGTTACTCGATGGCAGATACGCAGTATTTT.

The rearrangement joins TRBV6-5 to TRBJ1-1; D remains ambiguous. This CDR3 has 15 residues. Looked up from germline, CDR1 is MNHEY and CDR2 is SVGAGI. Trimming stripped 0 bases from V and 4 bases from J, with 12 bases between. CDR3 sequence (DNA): TGTGCCAGCAGTTACTCGCTGGGAGTAGGCACTGAAGCTTTCTTT. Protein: CASSYSLGVGTEAFF.

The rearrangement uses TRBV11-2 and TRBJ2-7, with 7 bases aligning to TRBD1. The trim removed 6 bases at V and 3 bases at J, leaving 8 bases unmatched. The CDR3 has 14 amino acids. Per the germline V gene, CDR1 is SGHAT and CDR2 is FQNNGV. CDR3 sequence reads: CASRRYRDSYEQYF. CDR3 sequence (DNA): TGTGCCAGCAGAAGGTACCGGGACAGCTACGAGCAGTACTTC.

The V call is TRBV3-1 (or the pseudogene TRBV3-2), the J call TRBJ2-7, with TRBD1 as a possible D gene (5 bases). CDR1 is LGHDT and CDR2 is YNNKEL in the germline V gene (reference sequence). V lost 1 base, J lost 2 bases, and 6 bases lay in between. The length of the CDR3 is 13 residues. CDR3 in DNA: TGTGCCAGCAGCCAAGGGGGCCCCTACGAGCAGTACTTC. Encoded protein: CASSQGGPYEQYF.

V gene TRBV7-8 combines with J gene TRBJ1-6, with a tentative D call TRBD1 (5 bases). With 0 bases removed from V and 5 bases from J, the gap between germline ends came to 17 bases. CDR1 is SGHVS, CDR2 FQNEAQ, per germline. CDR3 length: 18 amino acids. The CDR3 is CASSLAGDGARNNSPLHF. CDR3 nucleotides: TGTGCCAGCAGCTTAGCCGGGGATGGGGCTCGGAATAATTCACCCCTCCACTTT. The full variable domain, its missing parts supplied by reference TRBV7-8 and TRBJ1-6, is GAGVSQSPRYKVAKRGQDVALRCDPISGHVSLFWYQQALGQGPEFLTYFQNEAQLDKSGLPSDRFFAERPEGSVSTLKIQRTQQEDSAVYLCASSLAGDGARNNSPLHFGNGTRLTVT.

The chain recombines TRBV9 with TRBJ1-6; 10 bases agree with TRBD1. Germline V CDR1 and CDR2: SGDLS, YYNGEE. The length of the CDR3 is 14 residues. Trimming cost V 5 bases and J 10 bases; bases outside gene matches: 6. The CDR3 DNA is TGTGCCAGCAGTATCTGGACAGGGGGATCACCCCTCCACTTT. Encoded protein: CASSIWTGGSPLHF.

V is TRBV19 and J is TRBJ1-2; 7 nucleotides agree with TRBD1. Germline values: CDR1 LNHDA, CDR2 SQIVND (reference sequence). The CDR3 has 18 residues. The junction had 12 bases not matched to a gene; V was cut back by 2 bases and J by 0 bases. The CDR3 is CASSISQDRLLANYGYTF. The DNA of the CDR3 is TGTGCCAGTAGTATATCCCAGGACAGGCTGCTGGCTAACTATGGCTACACCTTC.

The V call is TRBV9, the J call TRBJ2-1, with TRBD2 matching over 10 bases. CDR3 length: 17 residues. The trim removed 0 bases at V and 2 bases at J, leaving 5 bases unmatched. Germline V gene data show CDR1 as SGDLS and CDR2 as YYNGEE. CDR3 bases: TGTGCCAGCAGCGTAGGAAATAGCGGGGGGACCTACAATGAGCAGTTCTTC. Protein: CASSVGNSGGTYNEQFF.

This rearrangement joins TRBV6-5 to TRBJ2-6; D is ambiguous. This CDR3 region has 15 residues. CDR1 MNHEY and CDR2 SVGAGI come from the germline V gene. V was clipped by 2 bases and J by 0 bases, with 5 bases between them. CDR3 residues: CASSYTPSGANVLTF. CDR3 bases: TGTGCCAGCAGTTACACACCCTCTGGGGCCAACGTCCTGACTTTC.

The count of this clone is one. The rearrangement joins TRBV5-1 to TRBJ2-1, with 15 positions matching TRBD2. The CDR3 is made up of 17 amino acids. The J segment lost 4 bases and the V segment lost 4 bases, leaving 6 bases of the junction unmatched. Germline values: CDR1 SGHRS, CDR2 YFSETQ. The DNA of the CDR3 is TGCGCCAGCAGCCTCGGGACTAGCGGGGGGATTTACAATGAGCAGTTCTTC. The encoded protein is CASSLGTSGGIYNEQFF.

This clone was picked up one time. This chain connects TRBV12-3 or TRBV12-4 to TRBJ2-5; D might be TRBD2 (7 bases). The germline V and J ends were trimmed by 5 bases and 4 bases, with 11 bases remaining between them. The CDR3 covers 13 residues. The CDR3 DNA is TGTGCCAGCAGTCGGGGGGCCCGAGAGACCCAGTACTTC. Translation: CASSRGARETQYF.

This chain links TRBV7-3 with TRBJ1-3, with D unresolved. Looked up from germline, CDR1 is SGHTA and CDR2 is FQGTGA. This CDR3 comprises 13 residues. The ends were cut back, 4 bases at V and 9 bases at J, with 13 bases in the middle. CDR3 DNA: TGTGCCAGCAGCTCTACCTTCTTATCCACCATATATTTT. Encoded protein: CASSSTFLSTIYF. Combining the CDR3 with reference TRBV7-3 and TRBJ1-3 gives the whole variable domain GAGVSQTPSNKVTEKGKYVELRCDPISGHTALYWYRQSLGQGPEFLIYFQGTGAADDSGLPNDRFFAVRPEGSVSTLKIQRTERGDSAVYLCASSSTFLSTIYFGEGSWLTVV.

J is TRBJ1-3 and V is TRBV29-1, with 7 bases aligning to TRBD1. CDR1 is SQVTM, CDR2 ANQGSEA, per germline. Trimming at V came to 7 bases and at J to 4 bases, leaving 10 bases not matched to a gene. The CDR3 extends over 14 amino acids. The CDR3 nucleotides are TGCAGCGCCGACCAGACAGGGTCCGGAAACACCATATATTTT. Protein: CSADQTGSGNTIYF.

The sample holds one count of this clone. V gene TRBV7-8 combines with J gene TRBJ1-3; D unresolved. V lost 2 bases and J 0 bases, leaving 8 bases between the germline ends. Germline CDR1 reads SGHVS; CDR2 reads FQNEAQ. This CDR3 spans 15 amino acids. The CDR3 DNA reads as TGTGCCAGCAGCTTAAGTCTGGCCTCTGGAAACACCATATATTTT. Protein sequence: CASSLSLASGNTIYF.

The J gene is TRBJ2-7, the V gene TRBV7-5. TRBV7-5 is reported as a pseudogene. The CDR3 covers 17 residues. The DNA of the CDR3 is TGTGCCAGAAGCCCTACTTTAAAATCTGGGAAGGTGTACGAGCAGTACTTC. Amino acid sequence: CARSPTLKSGKVYEQYF.

The CDR3: CASSFRGGMNTEAFF. The CDR3 coding sequence is TGTGCCAGCAGCTTCAGGGGAGGTATGAACACTGAAGCTTTCTTT. V gene TRBV5-4 combines with J gene TRBJ1-1; possibly TRBD1 for D (6 bases). Germline CDR1 reads SGHNT; CDR2 reads YYREEE (reference sequence). V was pared by 2 bases and J by 0 bases, with 11 bases between. This CDR3 has 15 residues. The full variable domain, rest sourced from reference TRBV5-4 and TRBJ1-1, is ETGVTQSPTHLIKTRGQQVTLRCSSQSGHNTVSWYQQALGQGPQFIFQYYREEENGRGNFPPRFSGLQFPNYSSELNVNALELDDSALYLCASSFRGGMNTEAFFGQGTRLTVV.

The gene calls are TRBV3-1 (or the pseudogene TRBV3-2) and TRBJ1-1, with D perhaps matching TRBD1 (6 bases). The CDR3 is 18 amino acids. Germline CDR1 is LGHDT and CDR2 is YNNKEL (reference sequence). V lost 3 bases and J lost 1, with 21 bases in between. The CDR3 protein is CASSHELTGPDENTEAFF. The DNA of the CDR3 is TGTGCCAGCAGCCACGAACTCACAGGGCCGGATGAGAACACTGAAGCTTTCTTT.

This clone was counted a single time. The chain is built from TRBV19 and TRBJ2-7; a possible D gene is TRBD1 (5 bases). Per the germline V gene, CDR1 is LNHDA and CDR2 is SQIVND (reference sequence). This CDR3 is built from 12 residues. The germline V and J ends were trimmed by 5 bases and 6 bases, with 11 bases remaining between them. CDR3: CASSWQGGEQYF. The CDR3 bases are TGTGCCAGTAGTTGGCAGGGTGGCGAGCAGTACTTC.

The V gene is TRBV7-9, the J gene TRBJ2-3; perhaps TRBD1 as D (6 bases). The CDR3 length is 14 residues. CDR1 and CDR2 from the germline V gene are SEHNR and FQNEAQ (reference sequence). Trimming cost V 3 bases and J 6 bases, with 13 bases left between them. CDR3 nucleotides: TGTGCCAGCAGCTTGAAGCAGGGGATGGATACGCAGTATTTT. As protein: CASSLKQGMDTQYF.

The CDR3 here is CASSWQTGETQYF. Here the CDR3 DNA reads TGTGCCAGCAGCTGGCAGACAGGAGAGACCCAGTACTTC. This chain connects TRBV7-8 to TRBJ2-5; weak D call: TRBD1 (6 bases). V was clipped by 4 bases and J by 4 bases, with 10 bases between them. The length of the CDR3 is 13 residues. Germline V lookup: CDR1 SGHVS, CDR2 FQNEAQ.

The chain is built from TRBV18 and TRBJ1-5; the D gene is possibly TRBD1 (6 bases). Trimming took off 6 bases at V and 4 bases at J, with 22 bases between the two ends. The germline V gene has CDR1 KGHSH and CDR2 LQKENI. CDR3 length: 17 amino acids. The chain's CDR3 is CASSPSGGAVGNQPQHF. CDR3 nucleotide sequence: TGTGCCAGCTCCCCCAGCGGGGGGGCGGTTGGGAATCAGCCCCAGCATTTT.

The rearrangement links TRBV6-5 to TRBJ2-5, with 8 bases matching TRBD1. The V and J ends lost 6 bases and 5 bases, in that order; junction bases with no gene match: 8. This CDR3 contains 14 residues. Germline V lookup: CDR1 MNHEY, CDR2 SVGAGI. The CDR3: CASRQRTGWETQYF. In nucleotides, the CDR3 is TGTGCCAGCAGACAACGGACAGGGTGGGAGACCCAGTACTTC.

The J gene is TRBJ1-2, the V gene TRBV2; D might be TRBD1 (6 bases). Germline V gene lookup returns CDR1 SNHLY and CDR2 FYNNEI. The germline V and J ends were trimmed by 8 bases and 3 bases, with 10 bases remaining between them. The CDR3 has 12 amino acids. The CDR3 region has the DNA TGTGCCAGCTCTCGACAGGACTATGGCTACACCTTC. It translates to CASSRQDYGYTF.

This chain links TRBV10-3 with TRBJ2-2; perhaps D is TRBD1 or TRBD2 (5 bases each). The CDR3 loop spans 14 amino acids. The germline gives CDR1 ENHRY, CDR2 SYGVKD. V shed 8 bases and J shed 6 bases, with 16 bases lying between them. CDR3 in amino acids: CAIRYDGGSGELFF. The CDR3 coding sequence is TGTGCCATCCGATATGATGGGGGATCCGGGGAGCTGTTTTTT.

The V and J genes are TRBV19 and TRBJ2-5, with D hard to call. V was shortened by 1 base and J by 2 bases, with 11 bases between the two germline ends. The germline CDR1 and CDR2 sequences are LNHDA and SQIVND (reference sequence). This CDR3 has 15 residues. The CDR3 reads CASSIGALGQETQYF. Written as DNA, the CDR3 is TGTGCCAGTAGTATAGGAGCTTTGGGACAAGAGACCCAGTACTTC.

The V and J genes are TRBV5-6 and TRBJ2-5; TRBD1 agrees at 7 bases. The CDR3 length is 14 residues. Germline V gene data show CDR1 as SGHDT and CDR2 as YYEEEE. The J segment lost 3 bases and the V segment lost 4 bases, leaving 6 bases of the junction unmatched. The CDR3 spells CASSLGTEEETQYF. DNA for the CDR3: TGTGCCAGCAGCCTCGGGACAGAAGAAGAGACCCAGTACTTC.

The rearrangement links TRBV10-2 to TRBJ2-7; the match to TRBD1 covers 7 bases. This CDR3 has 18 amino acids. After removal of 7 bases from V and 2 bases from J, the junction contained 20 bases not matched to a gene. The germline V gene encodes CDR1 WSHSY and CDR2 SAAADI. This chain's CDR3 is CASNPKGDRTIAAYEQYF. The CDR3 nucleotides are TGCGCCAGCAACCCGAAGGGGGACAGAACTATCGCGGCCTACGAGCAGTACTTC.

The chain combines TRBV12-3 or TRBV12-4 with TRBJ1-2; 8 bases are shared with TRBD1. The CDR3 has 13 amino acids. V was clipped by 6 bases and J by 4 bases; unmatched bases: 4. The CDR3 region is CASSPDRGYGYTF. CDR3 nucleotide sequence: TGTGCCAGCAGCCCAGACAGGGGCTATGGCTACACCTTC.